This TCR beta chain was sequenced during a study of blood T cell repertoires in COVID-19 (dated by TCRdb to about 2020). With respect to the entire study: The collaborator samples originated in the United States, Italy and Spain and spanned the acute and convalescent phases of COVID-19. The prospective study material was composed of cDNA or gDNA derived from T cells, B-cell-depleted T cells, or PBMCs. Subjects who had been exposed to COVID-19, were actively infected with it, or had recovered from it provided the deeply sampled blood TCRbeta repertoires that made up the dataset. The repertoires were made available in a free public database intended to serve as a resource for research on the immune response to SARS-CoV-2. Samples came from the ongoing ImmuneRACE study (first 160 participants) plus 1,254 subjects from 6 global collaborators. Nearly every sample came with metadata listing a de-identified subject ID, COVID-19 status, age in years and sex. Where HLA class I and class II types were available, the types were taken from metadata supplied by the sample provider, not from assay-based typing. General findings and caveats noted by the study authors: The amount of clinical and demographic metadata varied by source and participant and was provided uncurated.

Enrolling through a virtual design, the prospective study's participants ranged in age from roughly 18 to 89 years and lived across some 22 United States geographic areas. In the prospective study, participants were assigned to cohorts based on the clinical history participants reported in a screening survey and a study questionnaire. For ImmuneRACE Cohort 3, a participant was defined as recovered based on two consecutive negative NP/OP PCR tests, clearance by a healthcare professional, or resolution of symptoms. Mobile phlebotomists in the prospective study collected whole blood, serum and a nasopharyngeal or oropharyngeal swab from every participant. Participants in the prospective study had the option to provide additional blood draws and questionnaires over a roughly two-month period. Before DNA extraction, prospective study blood samples were shipped either frozen or at room temperature. TCRbeta CDR3 regions were amplified from genomic DNA by means of the immunoSEQ Assay, a bias-controlled multiplex PCR. Per the original workflow: The number of nucleated cells in each sample was estimated by amplification of reference gene primers within the assay. To quantify the absolute abundance of each unique TCRbeta CDR3 rearrangement, sequence reads were collapsed and filtered. For each sample, productive Simpson clonality was calculated by taking the square root of Simpson's diversity index across productive rearrangements. TCRdb holds this immuneACCESS table with in-frame rearrangements only. Some clones are missing; in checked studies, unresolved V genes explain under half, and the rest has no known cause. D and trimming come from the DNA, and the V and J calls and clone size come from that table. The sample table contains 400,000 to 450,000 clones; only one count was recorded for roughly nine tenths of them. More than 0.95% of the sample rests with the top ten.

The germline V gene encodes CDR1 MNHNS and CDR2 SASEGT. The CDR3 measures 13 amino acids from cysteine to phenylalanine. The entry retains the CDR3 DNA only, 39 bases that are in frame from base 1. At the junction V is shortened by 5 bases and J by 8 bases, with 15 bases in between. Turning to this clone: Its antigen specificity is not known. Base qualities are missing; no much larger clone stands one base away.

The source material was PBMCs or T cells enriched from blood (not recorded which). The chain employs TRBV6-1 and TRBJ1-2; TRBD1 is a weak D gene call, 6 bases matching. The TCR was taken from a young man who had recovered from COVID-19. The nucleotide sequence is given as TGTGCCAGCAGTAGGGACATTCGAAGGGGCTACACCTTC. It encodes CASSRDIRRGYTF.